The TCR beta chain under discussion was sequenced for a study of T-cell reconstitution after alpha-beta-depleted transplantation in children. Overall study findings and caveats: Newly produced T cells mostly accounted for T-cell counts and diversity one year post-transplant. Alpha-beta T cells about two months after transplant reportedly derived from several hundred expanded graft clones. Some patients' high day-60 TCRbeta diversity was attributed to recipient cells surviving conditioning.

Germline CDR1 SGHKS, CDR2 YYEKEE (reference sequence). Between the trimmed V and J ends, which lost 2 bases and 3 bases, there was a span of 13 bases. This CDR3 region has 15 residues. There are many counts of this clonotype. The antigen remains unidentified. Preparation of the TCRbeta library used unique molecular identifiers. TCRdb called the PCR reads again in MiXCR, with one record for every CDR3 protein. The sample carries about 580,000 distinct CDR3 sequences, approximately 22% recorded once. The sample consisted of PBMCs, mostly from graft donor cells, taken 360 days after TCRalphabeta/CD19-depleted stem cell transplant. This rearrangement joins TRBV5-5 to TRBJ2-3; D gene unclear. The receptor's source is a boy under two years old who had a stem cell transplant for acute myeloid leukemia, so the T cells may come from the graft donor. This CDR3 reads CASSFGRGRTDTQYF. DNA of the CDR3: TGTGCCAGCAGCTTCGGACGCGGCAGAACAGATACGCAGTATTTT.